Listed below are T cell receptor beta chains from one sample, sequenced in a study of Graves' ophthalmopathy and Graves' hyperthyroidism. TCRdb re-analysed the multiplex PCR reads in MiXCR, keeping a single row per CDR3 protein. The table lists about 410,000 distinct CDR3 sequences, around 19% of them singletons. The sequenced sample consisted of peripheral blood. These receptors were obtained from a woman under 30 with Graves' ophthalmopathy. Each CDR3 is given with its conserved first and last residue. The order of the fields is V gene, clone size, J gene, D gene, CDR3 DNA, CDR3 protein. D genes are given only for firm matches. Clone size is stated in some rows and not others, as once, few, many or a class when expanded.

TRBV27	many	TRBJ2-5	TRBD2	TGTGCCAGCAGTTGGGGGACTAGCGGGATTCGGGAGACCCAGTACTTC	CASSWGTSGIRETQYF
TRBV6-2/TRBV6-3	NA	TRBJ2-7	NA	TGTGCCAGCAAGCCGGGACACCAGCCGGGAGAGCAGTACTTC	CASKPGHQPGEQYF
TRBV6-6	many	TRBJ2-5	TRBD2	TGTGCCAGCAGTTACGCGGGGGGGGGCCAAGAGACCCAGTACTTC	CASSYAGGGQETQYF
TRBV7-8	once	TRBJ2-7	NA	TGTGCCAGCAGCCAGTGGTACAGGATCTCCTACGAGCAGTACTTC	CASSQWYRISYEQYF
TRBV7-3	many	TRBJ2-3	NA	TGTGCCAGCAGCTTAGGGACTAGCACAGATACGCAGTATTTT	CASSLGTSTDTQYF
TRBV7-2	many	TRBJ2-7	NA	TGTGCCAGCAGCTTAGGGATCGTCTCCTACGAGCAGTACTTC	CASSLGIVSYEQYF
TRBV11-2	many	TRBJ2-2	NA	TGTGCCAGCAGCCCACCAGGTGGGGGGCGCACCGGGGAGCTGTTTTTT	CASSPPGGGRTGELFF
TRBV6-4	many	TRBJ2-2	NA	TGTGCCAGCAACCCCAGAGGTTGGAGGGGGGTCCCGAACACCGGGGAGCTGTTTTTT	CASNPRGWRGVPNTGELFF
TRBV6-5	many	TRBJ2-7	NA	TGTGCCAGCAACTGGGACAAGGGCTACGAGCAGTACTTC	CASNWDKGYEQYF
TRBV7-8	many	TRBJ2-7	NA	TGTGCCAGCAGCTTTTCAGGCCGGGGATTCTACGAGCAGTACTTC	CASSFSGRGFYEQYF
TRBV18	many	TRBJ2-4	NA	TGTGCCAGCTCACCTTACTCGACACCGGGCAAAAACATTCAGTACTTC	CASSPYSTPGKNIQYF
TRBV5-1	many	TRBJ2-7	TRBD2	TGCGCCAGCAGCTATGGGACAAGACTAGCGGGAGAGGGCTACGAGCAGTACTTC	CASSYGTRLAGEGYEQYF
TRBV6-1	many	TRBJ1-5	TRBD1	TGTGCCAGCAGCCTACAAGACAGGGGGATCAATCAGCCCCAGCATTTT	CASSLQDRGINQPQHF
TRBV12-3/TRBV12-4	many	TRBJ2-2	TRBD2	TGTGCCAGCACCCTCCGACTAGCGGGGAATACCGGGGAGCTGTTTTTT	CASTLRLAGNTGELFF
TRBV6-1	NA	TRBJ1-1	TRBD1	TGTGCCAGCAGAAATACAGGGGTAAAAACTGAAGCTTTCTTT	CASRNTGVKTEAFF
TRBV13	many	TRBJ1-1	NA	TGTGCCAGCAGCCTCGGGACAAACTTTCTGAACACTGAAGCTTTCTTT	CASSLGTNFLNTEAFF
TRBV28	many	TRBJ2-2	NA	TGTGCCAGCAGTTTATGGGCCCGGGTCCGGGGGGCCACGAACACCGGGGAGCTGTTTTTT	CASSLWARVRGATNTGELFF
TRBV6-5	many	TRBJ1-6	NA	TGTGCCAGCACCCAAGCGGCCTTAACTTCACCCCTCCACTTT	CASTQAALTSPLHF
TRBV28	many	TRBJ1-5	NA	TGTGCCAGCAGTACCTTAAGATCCAATCAGCCCCAGCATTTT	CASSTLRSNQPQHF
TRBV7-9	NA	TRBJ2-5	NA	TGTGCCAGCAGCTTAGCGAACGAGGAGACCCAGTACTTC	CASSLANEETQYF
TRBV5-4	many	TRBJ2-5	NA	TGTGCCAGCAGACCCTCAGTGGTCCAAAGTTTGGAGACCCAGTACTTC	CASRPSVVQSLETQYF
TRBV7-2	many	TRBJ2-7	NA	TGTGCCAGCAGCTTATTTTCCGATTACGAGCAGTACTTC	CASSLFSDYEQYF
TRBV7-2	many	TRBJ2-5	NA	TGTGCCAGCAGCGTGGAGGAGACCCAGTACTTC	CASSVEETQYF
TRBV4-1	few	TRBJ1-2	NA	TGCGCCAGCAGCCAACCGCGGCTAACGGCGCCGTATGGCTACACCTTC	CASSQPRLTAPYGYTF
TRBV5-1	many	TRBJ2-2	TRBD2	TGCGCCAGCAGCTTGGAAGCGGGAGGGACCGGGGAGCTGTTTTTT	CASSLEAGGTGELFF
TRBV28	many	TRBJ2-7	NA	TGTGCCAGCAGTTTCCACCCCTCGGTACTAGCCGTCGCCTACGAGCAGTACTTC	CASSFHPSVLAVAYEQYF
TRBV6-5	many	TRBJ2-5	TRBD2	TGTGCCAGCAGTTACTCGAATCTAGCGGGGATCCAAGAGACCCAGTACTTC	CASSYSNLAGIQETQYF
TRBV6-5	many	TRBJ2-7	TRBD1	TGTGCCAGCAGTATGGGACAGGGCTACGAGCAGTACTTC	CASSMGQGYEQYF
TRBV6-1	many	TRBJ2-7	TRBD2	TGTGCCAGCAGTGTCCTCGCGGGAGTAGCGTACGAGCAGTACTTC	CASSVLAGVAYEQYF
TRBV28	many	TRBJ2-5	NA	TGTGCCAGCAGTTTGGGCAGGGTAGAGACCCAGTACTTC	CASSLGRVETQYF
TRBV20-1	many	TRBJ2-5	TRBD1	TGCAGTGCTACCCCGGACAGGGAGACCCAGTACTTC	CSATPDRETQYF
TRBV6-5	NA	TRBJ2-2	NA	TGTGCCAGCAGTTACTCGGGGGTCGCCGGGGAGCTGTTTTTT	CASSYSGVAGELFF
TRBV24-1	many	TRBJ2-7	TRBD1	TGTGCCACCAGTGATAGACAGGGGGACGTGTACGAGCAGTACTTC	CATSDRQGDVYEQYF